Listed below are T cell receptor beta chains from one sample, sequenced in a study of T cells in Graves' hyperthyroidism and ophthalmopathy. TCRdb processed the multiplex PCR reads anew with MiXCR; each CDR3 protein has one entry. The sample includes a few hundred thousand distinct CDR3 sequences, around 43% of them seen just once. Sequencing input: peripheral blood or thyroid tissue (not recorded which). The receptors shown here come from an adult woman with Graves' disease, either hyperthyroidism or ophthalmopathy (not recorded which). Both conserved end residues are part of each CDR3. The D gene is left open where the match is weak. Clone size is not always given. Where it is, it says once, few, many or a class for expanded clones.

V	size	J	D	CDR3	DNA
TRBV9	-	TRBJ2-7	TRBD2	CASSQGSGSVSYEQYF	TGTGCCAGCAGCCAAGGTAGCGGGAGCGTCTCCTACGAGCAGTACTTC
TRBV7-2	-	TRBJ1-6	-	CASSLGAYRTVNSPLHF	TGTGCCAGCAGCTTAGGGGCATACCGCACCGTCAATTCACCCCTCCACTTT
TRBV7-2	-	TRBJ1-1	-	CASSFQSLNTEAFF	TGTGCCAGCAGCTTTCAGTCCTTGAACACTGAAGCTTTCTTT
TRBV6-1	many	TRBJ2-5	-	CASSYSARQETQYF	TGTGCCAGCAGTTACTCTGCGCGGCAAGAGACCCAGTACTTC
TRBV2	many	TRBJ2-5	-	CASRPGGETQYF	TGTGCCAGCAGACCCGGAGGGGAGACCCAGTACTTC
TRBV5-1	-	TRBJ1-5	-	CASSLDGANNRPQHF	TGCGCCAGCAGCTTGGACGGGGCCAACAATCGGCCCCAGCATTTT
TRBV20-1	-	TRBJ2-5	-	CSARDWLGGRGGWSQYF	TGCAGTGCTAGAGATTGGTTGGGGGGCAGAGGGGGATGGTCCCAGTACTTC
TRBV7-9	once	TRBJ1-4	-	CASSARATNEKLFF	TGTGCCAGCAGCGCCAGGGCAACTAATGAAAAACTGTTTTTT
TRBV20-1	many	TRBJ1-1	TRBD1	CSASWDRETEAFF	TGCAGTGCTAGCTGGGACAGGGAAACTGAAGCTTTCTTT
TRBV7-8	-	TRBJ1-5	-	CASSLVPGRRGQPQHF	TGTGCCAGCAGCTTAGTACCGGGACGGCGGGGGCAGCCCCAGCATTTT
TRBV2	-	TRBJ2-5	TRBD1	CASSDNRGHETQYF	TGTGCCAGCAGTGATAACAGGGGGCACGAGACCCAGTACTTC